The entry that follows covers one T cell receptor (beta chain) sequence. The antigen is unknown. This entry comes from a study of OX40 agonist ivuxolimab in advanced cancers. Looked up from germline, CDR1 is SGHTA and CDR2 is FQGNSA. V was clipped by 5 bases and J by 3 bases; unmatched bases: 4. This CDR3 has 14 amino acids. Only in-frame clones appear in the TCRdb table, and some are missing; sequencing was by immunoSEQ multiplex PCR. The sample yields 40,000 or so clones, about 82% seen once. Whole-study findings and limits: The study found that CD8+ T cells averaged more expanded clones than CD4+. The study observed clonal expansion of CD4+ and CD8+ blood T cells by week 6 at 0.1 to 3.0 mg/kg.

This TCR was sampled from an adult with an advanced solid tumor such as melanoma, head and neck, liver or kidney cancer. The source material was CD4+ or CD8+ T cells sorted from blood, sampled in a trial of the OX40 agonist ivuxolimab. This sequence joins TRBV7-2 and TRBJ2-1; TRBD1 agrees at 7 bases. The CDR3 protein is CASSLGGLYNEQFF. The CDR3 nucleotides read TGTGCCAGCAGCCTAGGGGGCCTCTACAATGAGCAGTTCTTC.